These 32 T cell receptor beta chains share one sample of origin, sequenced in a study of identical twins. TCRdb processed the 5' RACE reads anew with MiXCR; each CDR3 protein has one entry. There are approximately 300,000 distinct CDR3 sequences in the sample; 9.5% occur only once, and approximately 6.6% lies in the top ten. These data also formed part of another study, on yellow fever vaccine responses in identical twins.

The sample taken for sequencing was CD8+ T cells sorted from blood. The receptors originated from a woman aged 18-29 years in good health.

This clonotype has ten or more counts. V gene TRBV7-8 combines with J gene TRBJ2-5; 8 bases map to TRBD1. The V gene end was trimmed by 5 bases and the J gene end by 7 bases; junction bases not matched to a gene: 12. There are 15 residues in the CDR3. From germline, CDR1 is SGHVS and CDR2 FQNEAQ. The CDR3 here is CASSERQGFFVTQYF. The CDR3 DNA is TGTGCCAGCAGCGAGAGACAGGGGTTTTTTGTGACCCAGTACTTC.

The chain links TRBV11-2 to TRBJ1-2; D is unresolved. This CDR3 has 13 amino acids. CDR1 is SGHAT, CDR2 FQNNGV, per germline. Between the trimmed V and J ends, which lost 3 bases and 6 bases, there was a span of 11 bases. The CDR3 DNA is TGTGCCAGCAGCTTTTGGGGAGTTGATGGCTACACCTTC. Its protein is CASSFWGVDGYTF.

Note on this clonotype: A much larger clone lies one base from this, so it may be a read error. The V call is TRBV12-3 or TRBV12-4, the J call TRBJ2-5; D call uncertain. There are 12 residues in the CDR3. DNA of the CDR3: TGTGCCAGCAGTTTGGGCGAAGAGACCCCGTACTTC. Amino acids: CASSLGEETPYF.

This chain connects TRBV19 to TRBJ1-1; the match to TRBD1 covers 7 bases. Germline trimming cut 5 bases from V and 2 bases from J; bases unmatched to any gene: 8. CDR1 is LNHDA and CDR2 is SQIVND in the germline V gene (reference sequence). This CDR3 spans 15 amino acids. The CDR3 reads CASSFWDSTNTEAFF. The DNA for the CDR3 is TGTGCCAGTAGTTTCTGGGACAGCACCAACACTGAAGCTTTCTTT.

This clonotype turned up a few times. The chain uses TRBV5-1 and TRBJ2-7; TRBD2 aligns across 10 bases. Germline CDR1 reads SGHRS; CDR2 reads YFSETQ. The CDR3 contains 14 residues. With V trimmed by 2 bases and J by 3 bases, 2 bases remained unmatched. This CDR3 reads CASSFGTSDYEQYF. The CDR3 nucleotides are TGCGCCAGCAGCTTCGGGACTAGCGACTACGAGCAGTACTTC.

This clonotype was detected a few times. CDR3 coding DNA: TGTGCCAGCAGCCCCGAGGTGCTAGCGGGGAGCACAGATACGCAGTATTTT. It codes for CASSPEVLAGSTDTQYF. The V gene is TRBV7-9, the J gene TRBJ2-3, with TRBD2 identical over 9 bases. CDR1 is SEHNR and CDR2 is FQNEAQ in the germline V gene (reference sequence). The length of the CDR3 is 17 residues. V dropped 5 bases and J dropped 0; count of bases not matched to a gene: 9.

The CDR3: CSGQMNTEAFF. The CDR3 nucleotides read TGCAGCGGACAGATGAACACTGAAGCTTTCTTT. V is TRBV20-1 and J is TRBJ1-1; possible D gene TRBD1, 6 bases. The CDR3 is 11 residues long. Germline V gene sequence: CDR1 DFQATT, CDR2 SNEGSKA (reference sequence).

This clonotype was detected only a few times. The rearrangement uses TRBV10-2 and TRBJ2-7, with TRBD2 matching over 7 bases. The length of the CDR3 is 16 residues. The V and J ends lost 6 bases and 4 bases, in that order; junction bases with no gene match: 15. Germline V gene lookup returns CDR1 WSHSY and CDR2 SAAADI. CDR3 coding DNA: TGCGCCAGCAGCCCTTCCCTGGCTAGCGGAAGTTACGAGCAGTACTTC. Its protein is CASSPSLASGSYEQYF.

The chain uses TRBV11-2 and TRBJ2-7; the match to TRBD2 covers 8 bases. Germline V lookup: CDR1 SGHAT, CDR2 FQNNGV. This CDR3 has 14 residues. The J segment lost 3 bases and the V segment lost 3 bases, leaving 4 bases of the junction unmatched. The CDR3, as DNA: TGTGCCAGCAGCTTCCAGCGGGGGAACTACGAGCAGTACTTC. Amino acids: CASSFQRGNYEQYF.

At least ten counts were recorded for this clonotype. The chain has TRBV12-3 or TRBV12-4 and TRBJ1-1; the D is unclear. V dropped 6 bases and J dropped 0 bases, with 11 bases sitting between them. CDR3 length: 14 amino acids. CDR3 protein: CASSPGRMNTEAFF. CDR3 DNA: TGTGCCAGCAGCCCCGGGCGGATGAACACTGAAGCTTTCTTT.

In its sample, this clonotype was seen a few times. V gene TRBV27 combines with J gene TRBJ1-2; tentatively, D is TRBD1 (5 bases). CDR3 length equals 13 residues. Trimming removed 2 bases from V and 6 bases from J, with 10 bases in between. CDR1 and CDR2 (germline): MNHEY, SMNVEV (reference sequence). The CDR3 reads CASSLPSGDGYTF. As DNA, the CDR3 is TGTGCCAGCAGTTTACCCTCGGGGGATGGCTACACCTTC.

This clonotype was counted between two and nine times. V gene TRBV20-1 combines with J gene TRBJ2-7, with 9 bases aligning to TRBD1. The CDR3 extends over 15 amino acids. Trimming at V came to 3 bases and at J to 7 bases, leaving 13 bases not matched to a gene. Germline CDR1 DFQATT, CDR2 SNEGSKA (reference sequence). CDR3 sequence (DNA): TGCAGTGCTAGCGACCGGACAGGGGTGTTTTCGGAGCAGTACTTC. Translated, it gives CSASDRTGVFSEQYF.

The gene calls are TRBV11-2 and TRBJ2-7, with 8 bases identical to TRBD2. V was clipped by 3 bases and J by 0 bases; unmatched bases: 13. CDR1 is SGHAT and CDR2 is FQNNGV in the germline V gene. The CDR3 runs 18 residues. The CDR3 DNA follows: TGTGCCAGCAGCTTTCGGCTAGCGGGTTCTCTTTCCTCCTACGAGCAGTACTTC. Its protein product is CASSFRLAGSLSSYEQYF. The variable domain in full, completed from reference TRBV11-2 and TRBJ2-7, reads EAGVAQSPRYKIIEKRQSVAFWCNPISGHATLYWYQQILGQGPKLLIQFQNNGVVDDSQLPKDRFSAERLKGVDSTLKIQPAKLEDSAVYLCASSFRLAGSLSSYEQYFGPGTRLTVT.

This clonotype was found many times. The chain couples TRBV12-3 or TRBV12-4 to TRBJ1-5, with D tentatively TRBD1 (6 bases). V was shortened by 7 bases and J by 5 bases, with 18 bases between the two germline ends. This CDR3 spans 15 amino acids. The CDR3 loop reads CASKERTGGDQPQHF. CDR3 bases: TGTGCCAGCAAAGAGAGGACTGGGGGCGATCAGCCCCAGCATTTT.

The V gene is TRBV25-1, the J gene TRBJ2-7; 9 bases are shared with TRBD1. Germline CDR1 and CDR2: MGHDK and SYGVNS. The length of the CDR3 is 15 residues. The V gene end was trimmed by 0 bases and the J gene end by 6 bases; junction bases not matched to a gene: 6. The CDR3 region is CASSEYRTGVGEQYF. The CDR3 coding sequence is TGTGCCAGCAGTGAATACAGGACAGGGGTCGGCGAGCAGTACTTC.

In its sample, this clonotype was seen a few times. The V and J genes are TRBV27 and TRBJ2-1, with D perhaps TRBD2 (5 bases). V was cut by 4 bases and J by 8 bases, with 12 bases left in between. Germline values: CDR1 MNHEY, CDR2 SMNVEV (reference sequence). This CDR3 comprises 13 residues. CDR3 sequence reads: CASSSEGGHEQFF. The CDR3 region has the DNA TGTGCCAGCAGTTCCGAAGGAGGTCATGAGCAGTTCTTC.

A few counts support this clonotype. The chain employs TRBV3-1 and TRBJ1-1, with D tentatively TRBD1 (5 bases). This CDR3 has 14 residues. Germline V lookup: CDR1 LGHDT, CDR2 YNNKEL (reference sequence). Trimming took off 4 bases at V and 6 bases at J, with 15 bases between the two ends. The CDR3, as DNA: TGTGCCAGCAGCCCCTCGGGGGGGATTGCTGAAGCTTTCTTT. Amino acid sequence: CASSPSGGIAEAFF.

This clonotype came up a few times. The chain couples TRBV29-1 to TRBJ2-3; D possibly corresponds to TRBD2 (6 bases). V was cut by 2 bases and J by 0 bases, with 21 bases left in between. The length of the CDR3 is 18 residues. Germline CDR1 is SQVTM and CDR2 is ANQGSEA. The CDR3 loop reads CSVEKARDGDFSTDTQYF. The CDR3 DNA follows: TGCAGCGTTGAAAAGGCGCGGGACGGGGACTTTAGCACAGATACGCAGTATTTT.

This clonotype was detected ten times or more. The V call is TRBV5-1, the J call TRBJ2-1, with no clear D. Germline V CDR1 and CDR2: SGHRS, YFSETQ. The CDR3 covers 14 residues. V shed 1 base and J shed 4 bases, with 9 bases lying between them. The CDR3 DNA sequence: TGCGCCAGCAGCTTGATCGGCTCTTACAATGAGCAGTTCTTC. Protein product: CASSLIGSYNEQFF.

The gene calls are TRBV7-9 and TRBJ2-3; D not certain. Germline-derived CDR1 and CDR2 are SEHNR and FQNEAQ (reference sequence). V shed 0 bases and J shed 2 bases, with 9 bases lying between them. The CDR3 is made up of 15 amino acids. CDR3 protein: CASSLATLATDTQYF. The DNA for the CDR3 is TGTGCCAGCAGCTTAGCTACCTTAGCCACAGATACGCAGTATTTT.

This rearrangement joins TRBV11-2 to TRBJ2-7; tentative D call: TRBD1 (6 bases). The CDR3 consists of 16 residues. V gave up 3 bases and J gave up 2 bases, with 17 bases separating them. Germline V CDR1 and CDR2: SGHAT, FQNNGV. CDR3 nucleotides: TGTGCCAGCAGCTTTGGGGCAGGGGCGACCGCCTACGAGCAGTACTTC. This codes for CASSFGAGATAYEQYF.

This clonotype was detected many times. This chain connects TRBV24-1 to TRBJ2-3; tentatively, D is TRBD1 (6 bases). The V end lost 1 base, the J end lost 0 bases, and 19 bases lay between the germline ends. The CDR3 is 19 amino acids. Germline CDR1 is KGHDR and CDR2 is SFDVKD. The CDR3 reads CATSDFPPGQGMSTDTQYF. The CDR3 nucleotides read TGTGCCACCAGTGATTTTCCCCCGGGACAAGGTATGAGCACAGATACGCAGTATTTT.

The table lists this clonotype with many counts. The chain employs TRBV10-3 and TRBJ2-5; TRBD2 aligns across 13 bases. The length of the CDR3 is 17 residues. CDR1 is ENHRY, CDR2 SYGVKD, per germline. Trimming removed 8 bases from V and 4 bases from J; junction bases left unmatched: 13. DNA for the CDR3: TGTGCCATCTCCCCTGGACTAGCGGGAGAGCGGGGAGAGACCCAGTACTTC. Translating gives CAISPGLAGERGETQYF.

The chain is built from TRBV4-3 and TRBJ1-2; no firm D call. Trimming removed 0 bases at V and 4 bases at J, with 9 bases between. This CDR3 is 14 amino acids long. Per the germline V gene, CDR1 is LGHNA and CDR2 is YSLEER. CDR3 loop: CASSQDRGGYGYTF. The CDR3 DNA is TGCGCCAGCAGCCAAGATCGGGGTGGCTATGGCTACACCTTC.

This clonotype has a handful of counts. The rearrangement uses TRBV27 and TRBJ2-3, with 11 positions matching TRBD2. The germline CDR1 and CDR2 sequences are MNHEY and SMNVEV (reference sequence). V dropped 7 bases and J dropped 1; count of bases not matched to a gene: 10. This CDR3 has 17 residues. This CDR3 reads CASTTQFSGRGTDTQYF. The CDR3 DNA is TGTGCCAGCACCACACAGTTTAGCGGGAGGGGCACAGATACGCAGTATTTT.

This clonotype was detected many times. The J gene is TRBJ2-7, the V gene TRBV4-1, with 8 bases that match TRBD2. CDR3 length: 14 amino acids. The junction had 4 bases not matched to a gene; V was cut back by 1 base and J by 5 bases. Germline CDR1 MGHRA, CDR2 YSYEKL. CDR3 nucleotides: TGCGCCAGCAGCCAAGGGGACGGGGGGGACGAGCAGTACTTC. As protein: CASSQGDGGDEQYF.

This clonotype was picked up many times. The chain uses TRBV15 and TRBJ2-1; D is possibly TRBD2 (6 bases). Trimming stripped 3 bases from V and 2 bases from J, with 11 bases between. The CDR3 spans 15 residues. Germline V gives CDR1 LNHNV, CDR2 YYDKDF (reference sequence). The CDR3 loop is CATSSGRPTYNEQFF. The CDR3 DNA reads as TGTGCCACCAGCAGCGGGAGACCTACCTACAATGAGCAGTTCTTC.

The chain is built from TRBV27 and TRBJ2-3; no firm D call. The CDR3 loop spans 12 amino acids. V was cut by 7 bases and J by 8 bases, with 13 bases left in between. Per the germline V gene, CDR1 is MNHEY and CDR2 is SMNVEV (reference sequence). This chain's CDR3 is CASKEWLGTQYF. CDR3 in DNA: TGTGCCAGCAAGGAATGGTTAGGTACGCAGTATTTT.

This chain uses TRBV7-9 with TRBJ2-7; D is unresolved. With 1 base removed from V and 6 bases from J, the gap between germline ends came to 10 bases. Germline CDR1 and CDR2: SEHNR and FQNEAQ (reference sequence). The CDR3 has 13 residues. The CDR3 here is CASSLGRLPEQYF. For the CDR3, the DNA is TGTGCCAGCAGCTTAGGGCGCCTCCCCGAGCAGTACTTC.

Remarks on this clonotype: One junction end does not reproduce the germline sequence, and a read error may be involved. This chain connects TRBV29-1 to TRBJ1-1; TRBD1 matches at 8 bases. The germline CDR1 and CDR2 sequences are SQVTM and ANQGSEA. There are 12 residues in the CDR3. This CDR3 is CSAESGGPEAFF. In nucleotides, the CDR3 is TGCAGCGCTGAATCAGGGGGCCCTGAAGCTTTCTTT.

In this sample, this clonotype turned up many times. The CDR3 reads CASSLGRSPSYEQYF. CDR3 in DNA: TGTGCCAGCAGCTTAGGCCGCAGCCCCTCCTACGAGCAGTACTTC. The chain couples TRBV11-2 to TRBJ2-7; D is unclear. Trimming removed 1 base at V and 0 bases at J, with 10 bases between. CDR3 length equals 15 residues. CDR1 and CDR2 from the germline V gene are SGHAT and FQNNGV.

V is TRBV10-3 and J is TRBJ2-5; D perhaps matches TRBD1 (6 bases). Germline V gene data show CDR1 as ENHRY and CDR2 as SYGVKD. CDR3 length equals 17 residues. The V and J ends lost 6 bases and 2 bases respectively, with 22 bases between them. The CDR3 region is CAIRAGLLIGQQETQYF. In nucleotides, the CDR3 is TGTGCCATCAGGGCCGGACTCCTAATTGGACAGCAAGAGACCCAGTACTTC.